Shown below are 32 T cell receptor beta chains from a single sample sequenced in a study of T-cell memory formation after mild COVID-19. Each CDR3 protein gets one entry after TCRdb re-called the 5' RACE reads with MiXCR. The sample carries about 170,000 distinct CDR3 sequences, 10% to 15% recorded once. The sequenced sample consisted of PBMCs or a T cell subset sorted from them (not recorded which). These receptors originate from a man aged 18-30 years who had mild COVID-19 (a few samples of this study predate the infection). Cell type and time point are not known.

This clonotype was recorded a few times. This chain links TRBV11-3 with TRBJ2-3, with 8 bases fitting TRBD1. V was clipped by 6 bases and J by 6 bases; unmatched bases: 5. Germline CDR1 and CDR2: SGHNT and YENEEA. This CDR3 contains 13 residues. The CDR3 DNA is TGTGCCAGCAGTCCAGGGGGCAGGGATACGCAGTATTTT. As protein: CASSPGGRDTQYF.

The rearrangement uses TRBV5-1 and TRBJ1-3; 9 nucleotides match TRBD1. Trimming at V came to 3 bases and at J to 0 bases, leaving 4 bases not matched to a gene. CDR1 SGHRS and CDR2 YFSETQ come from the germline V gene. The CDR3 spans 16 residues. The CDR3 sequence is CASSSGQGLSGNTIYF. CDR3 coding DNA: TGCGCCAGCAGCTCGGGACAGGGCCTCTCTGGAAACACCATATATTTT.

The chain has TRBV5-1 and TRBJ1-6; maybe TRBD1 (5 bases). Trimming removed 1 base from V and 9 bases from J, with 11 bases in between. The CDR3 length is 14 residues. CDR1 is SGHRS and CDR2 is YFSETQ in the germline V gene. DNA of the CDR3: TGCGCCAGCAGCTTGTCTCCCGGGGGTTCACCCCTCCACTTT. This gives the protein CASSLSPGGSPLHF.

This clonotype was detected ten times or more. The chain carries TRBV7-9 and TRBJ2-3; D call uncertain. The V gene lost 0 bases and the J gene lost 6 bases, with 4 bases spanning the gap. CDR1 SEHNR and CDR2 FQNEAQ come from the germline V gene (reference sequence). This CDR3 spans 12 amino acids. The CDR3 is CASSLARDTQYF. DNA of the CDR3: TGTGCCAGCAGCTTAGCGCGGGATACGCAGTATTTT.

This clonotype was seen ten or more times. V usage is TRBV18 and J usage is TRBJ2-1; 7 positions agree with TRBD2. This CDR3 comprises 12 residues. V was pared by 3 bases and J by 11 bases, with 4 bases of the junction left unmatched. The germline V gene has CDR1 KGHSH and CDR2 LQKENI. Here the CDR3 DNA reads TGTGCCAGCTCACCGCAGGGAGGGCAGCAGTTCTTC. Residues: CASSPQGGQQFF.

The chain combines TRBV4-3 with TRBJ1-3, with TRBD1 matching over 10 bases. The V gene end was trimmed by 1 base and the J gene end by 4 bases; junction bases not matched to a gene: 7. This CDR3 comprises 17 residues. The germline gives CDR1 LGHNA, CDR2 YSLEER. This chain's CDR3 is CASSQADRGQFGNTIYF. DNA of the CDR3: TGCGCCAGCAGCCAAGCCGACAGGGGGCAGTTCGGAAACACCATATATTTT.

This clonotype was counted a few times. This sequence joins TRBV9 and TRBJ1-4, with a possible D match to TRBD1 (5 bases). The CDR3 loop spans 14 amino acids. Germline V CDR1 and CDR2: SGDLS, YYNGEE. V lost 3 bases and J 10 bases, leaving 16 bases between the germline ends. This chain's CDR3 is CASSAPRDGGKLFF. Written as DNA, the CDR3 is TGTGCCAGCAGCGCTCCTAGAGACGGGGGAAAACTGTTTTTT.

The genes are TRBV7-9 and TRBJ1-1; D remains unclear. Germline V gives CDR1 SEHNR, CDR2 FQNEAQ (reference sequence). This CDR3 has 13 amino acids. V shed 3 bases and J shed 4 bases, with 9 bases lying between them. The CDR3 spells CASSFVGPTEAFF. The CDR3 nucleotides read TGTGCCAGCAGCTTCGTTGGGCCCACTGAAGCTTTCTTT.

The CDR3 coding sequence is TGCGCCAGCAGCCAAGGACTAGGACAGGGCGTTGGAAACACCATATATTTT. Protein: CASSQGLGQGVGNTIYF. J is TRBJ1-3 and V is TRBV4-1; 8 bases are shared with TRBD1. Germline assignment: CDR1 MGHRA and CDR2 YSYEKL. V shed 1 base, J shed 3 bases, and the junction held 8 bases outside the gene matches. The CDR3 is made up of 17 amino acids.

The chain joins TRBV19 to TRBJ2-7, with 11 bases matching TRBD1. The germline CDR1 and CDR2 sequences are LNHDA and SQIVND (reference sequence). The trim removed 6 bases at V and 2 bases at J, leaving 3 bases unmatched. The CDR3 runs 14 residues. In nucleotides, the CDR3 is TGTGCCAGTAGACCGGGACAGGGGGCCTACGAGCAGTACTTC. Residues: CASRPGQGAYEQYF.

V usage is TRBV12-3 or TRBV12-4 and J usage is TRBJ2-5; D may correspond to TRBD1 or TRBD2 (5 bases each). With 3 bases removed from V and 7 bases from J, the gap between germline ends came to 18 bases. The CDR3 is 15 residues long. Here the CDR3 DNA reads TGTGCCAGCAGTTTCGGGACCGGGACCAAGGCGACCCAGTACTTC. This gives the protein CASSFGTGTKATQYF.

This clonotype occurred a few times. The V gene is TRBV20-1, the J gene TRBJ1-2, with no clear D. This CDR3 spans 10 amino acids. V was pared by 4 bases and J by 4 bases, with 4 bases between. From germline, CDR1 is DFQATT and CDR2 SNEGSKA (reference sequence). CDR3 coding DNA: TGCAGTGCTAATTTCTATGGCTACACCTTC. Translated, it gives CSANFYGYTF.

CDR3 sequence reads: CASSLGTGNPEQFF. The DNA of the CDR3 is TGTGCCAGCAGCTTAGGGACAGGAAATCCTGAGCAGTTCTTC. The J gene is TRBJ2-1, the V gene TRBV7-3; 8 bases align to TRBD1. The CDR3 spans 14 residues. Germline lookup yields CDR1 SGHTA and CDR2 FQGTGA. The J segment lost 9 bases and the V segment lost 2 bases, leaving 6 bases of the junction unmatched.

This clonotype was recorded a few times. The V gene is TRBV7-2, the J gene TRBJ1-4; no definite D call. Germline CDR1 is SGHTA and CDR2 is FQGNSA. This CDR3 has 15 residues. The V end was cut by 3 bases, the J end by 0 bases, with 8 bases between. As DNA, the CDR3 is TGTGCCAGCAGCTTGGGTACAGCAACTAATGAAAAACTGTTTTTT. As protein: CASSLGTATNEKLFF. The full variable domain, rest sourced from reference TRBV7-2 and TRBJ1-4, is GAGVSQSPSNKVTEKGKDVELRCDPISGHTALYWYRQSLGQGLEFLIYFQGNSAPDKSGLPSDRFSAERTGGSVSTLTIQRTQQEDSAVYLCASSLGTATNEKLFFGSGTQLSVL.

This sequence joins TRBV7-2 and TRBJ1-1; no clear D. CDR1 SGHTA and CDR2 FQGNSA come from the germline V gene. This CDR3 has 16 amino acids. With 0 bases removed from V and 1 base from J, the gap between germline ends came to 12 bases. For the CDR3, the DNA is TGTGCCAGCAGCTTAGCTGCGGTAACCTCGAACACTGAAGCTTTCTTT. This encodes CASSLAAVTSNTEAFF.

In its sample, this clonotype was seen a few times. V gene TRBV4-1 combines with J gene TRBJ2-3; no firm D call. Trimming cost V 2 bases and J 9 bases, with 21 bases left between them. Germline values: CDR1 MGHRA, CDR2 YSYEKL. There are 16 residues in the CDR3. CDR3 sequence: CASSQNPVGEIYTQYF. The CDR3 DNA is TGCGCCAGCAGCCAAAACCCAGTGGGTGAAATATACACGCAGTATTTT.

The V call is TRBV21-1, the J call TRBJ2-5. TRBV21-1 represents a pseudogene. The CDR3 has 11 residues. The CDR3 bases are TGTGCCAGCAGCAAAGAAGAGACCCAGTACTTC. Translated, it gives CASSKEETQYF.

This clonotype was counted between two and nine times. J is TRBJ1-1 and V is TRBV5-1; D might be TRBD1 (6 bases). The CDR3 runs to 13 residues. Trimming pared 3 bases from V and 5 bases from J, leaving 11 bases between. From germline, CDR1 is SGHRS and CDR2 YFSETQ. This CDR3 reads CASSSDRRTEAFF. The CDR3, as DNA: TGCGCCAGCAGCTCCGACAGGCGTACTGAAGCTTTCTTT.

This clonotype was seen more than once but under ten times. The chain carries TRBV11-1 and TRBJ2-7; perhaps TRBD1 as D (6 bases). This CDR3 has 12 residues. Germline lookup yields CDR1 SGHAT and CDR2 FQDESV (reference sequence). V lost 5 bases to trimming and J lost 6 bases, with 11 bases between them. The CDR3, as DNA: TGTGCCAGCAGCCGACAGGACGGCGAGCAGTACTTC. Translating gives CASSRQDGEQYF.

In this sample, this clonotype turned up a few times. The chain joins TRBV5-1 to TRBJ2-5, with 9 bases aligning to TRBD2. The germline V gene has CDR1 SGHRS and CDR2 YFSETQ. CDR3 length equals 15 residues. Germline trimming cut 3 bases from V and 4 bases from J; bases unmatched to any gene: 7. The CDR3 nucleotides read TGCGCCAGCAGCTCAGCCGGGACTAGCCTAGAGACCCAGTACTTC. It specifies CASSSAGTSLETQYF.

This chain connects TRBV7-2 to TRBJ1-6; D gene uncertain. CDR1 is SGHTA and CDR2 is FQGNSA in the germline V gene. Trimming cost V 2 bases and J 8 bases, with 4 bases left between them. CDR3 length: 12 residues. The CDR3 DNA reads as TGTGCCAGCAGCTTATCCCATTCACCCCTCCACTTT. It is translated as CASSLSHSPLHF.

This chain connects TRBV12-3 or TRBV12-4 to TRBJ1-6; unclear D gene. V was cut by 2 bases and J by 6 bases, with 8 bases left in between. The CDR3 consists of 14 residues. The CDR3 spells CASSLPGSNSPLHF. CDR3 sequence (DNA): TGTGCCAGCAGTTTACCGGGGAGTAATTCACCCCTCCACTTT.

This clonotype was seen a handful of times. As DNA, the CDR3 is TGTGCCAGCCAAGGGGGACTAGCGAGCGATGAGCAGTTCTTC. Its protein is CASQGGLASDEQFF. This chain uses TRBV7-9 with TRBJ2-1; TRBD2 aligns across 10 bases. Germline assignment: CDR1 SEHNR and CDR2 FQNEAQ (reference sequence). CDR3 length: 14 residues. Trimming took 8 bases from V and 8 from J; bases not matched to a gene: 9.

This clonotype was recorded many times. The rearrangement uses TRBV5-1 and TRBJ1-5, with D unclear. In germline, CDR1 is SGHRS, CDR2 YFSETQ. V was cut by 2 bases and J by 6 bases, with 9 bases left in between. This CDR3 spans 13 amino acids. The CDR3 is CASSFSGTQPQHF. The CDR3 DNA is TGCGCCAGCAGCTTCTCAGGAACTCAGCCCCAGCATTTT. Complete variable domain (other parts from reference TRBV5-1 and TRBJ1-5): KAGVTQTPRYLIKTRGQQVTLSCSPISGHRSVSWYQQTPGQGLQFLFEYFSETQRNKGNFPGRFSGRQFSNSRSEMNVSTLELGDSALYLCASSFSGTQPQHFGDGTRLSIL.

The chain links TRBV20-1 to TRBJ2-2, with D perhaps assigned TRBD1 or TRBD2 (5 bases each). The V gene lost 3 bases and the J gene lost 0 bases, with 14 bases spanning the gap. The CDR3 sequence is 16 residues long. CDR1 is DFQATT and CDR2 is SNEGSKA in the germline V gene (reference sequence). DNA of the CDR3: TGCAGTGCTAGTGGTGGGGGACGTGCGAACACCGGGGAGCTGTTTTTT. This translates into CSASGGGRANTGELFF.

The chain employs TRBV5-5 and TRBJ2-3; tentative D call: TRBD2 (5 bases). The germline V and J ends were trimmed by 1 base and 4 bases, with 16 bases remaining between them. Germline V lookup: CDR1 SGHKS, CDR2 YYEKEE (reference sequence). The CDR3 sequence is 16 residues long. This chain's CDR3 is CASSLIWSGRADTQYF. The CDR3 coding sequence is TGTGCCAGCAGCTTGATCTGGAGCGGCCGGGCAGATACGCAGTATTTT.

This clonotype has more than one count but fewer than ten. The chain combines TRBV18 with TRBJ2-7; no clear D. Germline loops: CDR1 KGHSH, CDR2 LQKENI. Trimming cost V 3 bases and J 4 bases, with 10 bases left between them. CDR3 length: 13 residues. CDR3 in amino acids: CASSPSEGYEQYF. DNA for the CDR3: TGTGCCAGCTCACCCTCTGAAGGGTACGAGCAGTACTTC.

The CDR3 loop is CASSFGLAGHNEQFF. For the CDR3, the DNA is TGTGCCAGCAGCTTCGGACTAGCGGGGCACAATGAGCAGTTCTTC. The chain is built from TRBV5-6 and TRBJ2-1, with 12 positions matching TRBD2. V trimming: 2 bases; J trimming: 5 bases; junction bases outside the gene matches: 2. Germline CDR1 reads SGHDT; CDR2 reads YYEEEE. The CDR3 contains 15 residues.

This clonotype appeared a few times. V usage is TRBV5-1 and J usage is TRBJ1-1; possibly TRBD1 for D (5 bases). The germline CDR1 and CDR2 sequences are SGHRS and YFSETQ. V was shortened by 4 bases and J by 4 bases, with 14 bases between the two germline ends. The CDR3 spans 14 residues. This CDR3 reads CASSPGARGTEAFF. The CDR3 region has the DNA TGCGCCAGCAGCCCCGGGGCCCGGGGCACTGAAGCTTTCTTT.

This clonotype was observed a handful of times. CDR3 amino acids: CASSPTPVRETQYF. The CDR3 DNA sequence: TGCGCCAGCAGCCCGACGCCCGTCAGAGAGACCCAGTACTTC. V is TRBV5-1 and J is TRBJ2-5, with D unclear. The CDR3 contains 14 residues. CDR1 is SGHRS and CDR2 is YFSETQ in the germline V gene. V was pared by 4 bases and J by 4 bases, with 14 bases between.

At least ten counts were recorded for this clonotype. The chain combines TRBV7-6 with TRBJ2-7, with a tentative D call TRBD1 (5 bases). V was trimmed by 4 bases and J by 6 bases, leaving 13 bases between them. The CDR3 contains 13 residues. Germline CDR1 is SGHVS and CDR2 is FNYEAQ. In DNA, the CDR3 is TGTGCCAGCAGCTCAACCCACCAGGGCGAGCAGTACTTC. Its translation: CASSSTHQGEQYF.

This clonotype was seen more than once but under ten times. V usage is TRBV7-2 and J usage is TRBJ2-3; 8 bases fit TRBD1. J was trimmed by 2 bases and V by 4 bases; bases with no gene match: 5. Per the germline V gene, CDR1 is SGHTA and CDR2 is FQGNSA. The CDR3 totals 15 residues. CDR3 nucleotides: TGTGCCAGCAGCTCGGGACAGGCCTACACAGATACGCAGTATTTT. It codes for CASSSGQAYTDTQYF.